The 10 T cell receptor beta chains below come from one sample, sequenced in a study of cytomegalovirus exposure and HLA in healthy donors. The study ran its PCR with 60 Vbeta and 13 Jbeta primers. Profiling relied on immunoSEQ multiplex PCR, and the TCRdb table lists in-frame clones only, not all of them. The sample has some 250,000 clones; roughly 82% are singletons. The material sequenced was PBMCs. The receptors were gathered from a woman between 40 and 55 years old in good health and CMV-seropositive.

Concerning this clone: The junction departs from germline at one end; a sequencing error may be responsible. The chain uses TRBV7-8 and TRBJ2-7, with D perhaps TRBD1 (6 bases). There are 13 residues in the CDR3. Germline V lookup: CDR1 SGHVS, CDR2 FQNEAQ. Here the CDR3 DNA reads TGTGCCAGCAGCCACACAGGGACCTACGAGCAGTGCTTC. Translation: CASSHTGTYEQCF.

This chain connects TRBV4-3 to TRBJ2-7; perhaps TRBD1 as D (5 bases). V was shortened by 3 bases and J by 7 bases, with 13 bases between the two germline ends. This CDR3 is built from 13 residues. Germline CDR1 and CDR2: LGHNA and YSLEER. The CDR3 DNA reads as TGCGCCAGCAGCCACTACAAGGGGCGGGAGCAGTACTTC. Its protein product is CASSHYKGREQYF.

This clone has just a few counts. The J gene is TRBJ2-5, the V gene TRBV28; 12 bases map to TRBD2. V dropped 5 bases and J dropped 2; count of bases not matched to a gene: 6. The CDR3 length is 16 residues. Looked up from germline, CDR1 is MDHEN and CDR2 is SYDVKM. DNA of the CDR3: TGTGCCAGCAGTCCTCTGACTAGCGGGGGACAAGAGACCCAGTACTTC. Residues: CASSPLTSGGQETQYF.

The CDR3 nucleotides read TGTGCCATCAGTGAATCAGGGGCTGACGAGCAGTACTTC. Residues: CAISESGADEQYF. This rearrangement joins TRBV10-3 to TRBJ2-7, with TRBD1 as a possible D gene (6 bases). Germline V gene data show CDR1 as ENHRY and CDR2 as SYGVKD. The V and J ends lost 3 bases and 5 bases respectively, with 11 bases between them. The CDR3 contains 13 residues.

V gene TRBV2 combines with J gene TRBJ2-1; 11 positions agree with TRBD2. The CDR3 extends over 16 amino acids. J gave up 0 bases and V 8 bases, and 6 bases lay outside the gene matches. Germline loops: CDR1 SNHLY, CDR2 FYNNEI. The DNA of the CDR3 is TGTGCCAGCTGGTCTAGCGGGAGGCGCTCCTACAATGAGCAGTTCTTC. Translation: CASWSSGRRSYNEQFF.

The chain uses TRBV5-4 and TRBJ2-3, with a possible D match to TRBD2 (7 bases). Trimming removed 5 bases at V and 4 bases at J, with 14 bases between. This CDR3 has 14 amino acids. Germline V lookup: CDR1 SGHNT, CDR2 YYREEE (reference sequence). Here the CDR3 reads CASREAGAADTQYF. The CDR3 DNA follows: TGTGCCAGCAGGGAGGCGGGGGCGGCAGATACGCAGTATTTT.

The chain employs TRBV6-4 and TRBJ2-2; TRBD1 is a possible D gene (6 bases). Trimming took off 6 bases at V and 3 bases at J, with 11 bases between the two ends. CDR3 length: 14 residues. Germline values: CDR1 MRHNA, CDR2 SNTAGT. As DNA, the CDR3 is TGTGCCAGCAGCCAGGGGCTGGACACCGGGGAGCTGTTTTTT. Translation gives CASSQGLDTGELFF.

This rearrangement joins TRBV29-1 to TRBJ2-3, with TRBD2 as a possible D gene (7 bases). There are 15 residues in the CDR3. Trimming removed 3 bases at V and 1 base at J, with 14 bases between. CDR1 and CDR2 (germline): SQVTM, ANQGSEA. CDR3 nucleotide sequence: TGCAGCGTTGATAAGGGGGGGGGCGGCACAGATACGCAGTATTTT. Residues: CSVDKGGGGTDTQYF.

The genes are TRBV7-3 and TRBJ1-2, with TRBD1 matching over 8 bases. CDR1 and CDR2 (germline): SGHTA, FQGTGA. V lost 3 bases and J lost 4; bases outside the gene matches: 1. This CDR3 contains 13 residues. The CDR3 nucleotides are TGTGCCAGCAGCTTCGGACAGGGCTATGGCTACACCTTC. Translation gives CASSFGQGYGYTF.

With respect to this clone: An end of the junction does not agree with germline; a read error may underlie this. The chain recombines TRBV27 with TRBJ2-7; perhaps TRBD2 as D (6 bases). Germline CDR1 and CDR2: MNHEY and SMNVEV (reference sequence). The CDR3 runs to 15 residues. The chain's CDR3 is CATSSTGGMWYEQYF. In DNA form, the CDR3 reads TGTGCCACCAGTTCAACAGGAGGGATGTGGTACGAGCAGTACTTC.